This record concerns one T cell receptor beta chain sequence. Authors' processing steps: Estimation of nucleated cell counts relied on the amplification of reference gene primers. The data were produced by immunoSEQ multiplex PCR, yet TCRdb's version contains in-frame clones alone and is incomplete. The V and J calls and the clone size are those of that table, but D and trimming were determined from the DNA. The sample shows 210,000 or so clones, over 75% of them seen only once. Germline CDR1 reads LGHNT; CDR2 reads FRNRAP. Trimming took 5 bases from V and 2 from J, leaving 6 bases between them. This CDR3 has 12 residues. These data are taken from a study of blood T cell repertoires in COVID-19. Study in general: There were acute and convalescent COVID-19 samples, and they came from the United States, Italy and Spain. T cells, B-cell-depleted T cells, or PBMCs supplied cDNA or gDNA.

J is TRBJ2-5 and V is TRBV12-5, with D hard to call. Sequencing used peripheral blood. This TCR came from a man in his forties with active or convalescent COVID-19. For the CDR3, the DNA is TGTGCTAGTGGTCTTTTACAAGAGACCCAGTACTTC. It encodes CASGLLQETQYF.